The clone carrying this T cell receptor beta chain ranks as medium-sized. No antigen is known for it. TCRdb re-called the 5' RACE reads with MiXCR, one entry per CDR3 protein. The sample holds over 50,000 distinct CDR3 sequences, about 24% seen once. Study-wide points: The larger-cohort validation was restricted to a single TCR beta V-J rearrangement rather than whole repertoires.

The receptor was derived from a female donor with breast cancer. Sequenced sample: tumor-infiltrating naive CD4+ T cells sorted from the breast tumor. Stated subset: naive CD4+ T cells, CD4+CD45RA+CD25-.

CDR3 loop: CASSPNGLDNQPQHF. Here the CDR3 DNA reads TGCGCCAGCAGCCCGAACGGGCTGGACAATCAGCCCCAGCATTTT. This chain uses TRBV4-1 with TRBJ1-5; D gene unclear. The CDR3 runs to 15 residues. Germline CDR1 is MGHRA and CDR2 is YSYEKL. V was clipped by 4 bases and J by 3 bases, with 13 bases between them.